This T cell receptor beta chain emerged from a study of cytomegalovirus exposure and HLA in healthy donors. Study results and caveats: In vitro assays verified that a few CMV-associated chains recognized CMV antigens specifically. TCR beta V- and J-gene trimming was later associated with a missense DCLRE1C variant.

As to this clone: What it recognizes is unknown.

Primers included in the PCR were 60 Vbeta and 13 Jbeta primers. Some clones are missing from TCRdb's copy, which holds only in-frame ones; the method was immunoSEQ multiplex PCR. This sample has about 65,000 clones, with 62% found just once. This receptor was identified in a man in his thirties or forties in good health and CMV-seronegative. Sequenced input: PBMCs.

This chain's CDR3 is CASQFSGGPYEQYF. CDR3 DNA: TGTGCCAGCCAGTTTTCAGGGGGCCCTTACGAGCAGTACTTC. The rearrangement links TRBV27 to TRBJ2-7, with TRBD1 identical over 8 bases. Germline CDR1 and CDR2: MNHEY and SMNVEV (reference sequence). CDR3 length equals 14 residues. After removal of 8 bases from V and 4 bases from J, the junction contained 10 bases not matched to a gene.